This TCR beta chain was obtained from a study of T-cell reconstitution after alpha-beta-depleted transplantation in children. Unique molecular identifiers were incorporated when the TCRbeta library was constructed. TCRdb redid the calling of the PCR reads with MiXCR, one entry per CDR3 protein. In the table there are 480,000 or so distinct CDR3 sequences, over 9.5% of which are singletons. This clonotype came up many times. This CDR3 region has 16 residues. Trimming removed 0 bases at V and 5 bases at J, with 14 bases between. The germline V gene has CDR1 SGHTA and CDR2 FQGNSA. The genes are TRBV7-2 and TRBJ2-1; D is unclear. Sequences were derived from PBMCs, sampled before TCRalphabeta/CD19-depleted stem cell transplant. This clonotype was sampled from a child aged 2-15 years with inherited bone marrow failure, due to receive a stem cell transplant. In nucleotides, the CDR3 is TGTGCCAGCAGCTTAGCGCAAAGATCGGTGAACAATGAGCAGTTCTTC. Its protein is CASSLAQRSVNNEQFF.